The 14 T cell receptor beta chains given below trace back to one sample, sequenced in a study of T cell repertoires in cytomegalovirus infection. Each CDR3 protein is one row after TCRdb ran MiXCR on the reads. The profile shows 480,000 or so distinct CDR3 sequences, about 10% of them singletons. The sample taken for sequencing was PBMCs. The source is a human donor in good health (CMV status not recorded). Some clones in this sample may be carry-over from other donors' samples.

V and J are TRBV5-1 and TRBJ2-6, with 10 bases fitting TRBD1. This CDR3 region has 18 residues. Germline V gene lookup returns CDR1 SGHRS and CDR2 YFSETQ. V shed 3 bases and J 1 base; nucleotides not matched to a gene: 7. The CDR3 DNA sequence: TGCGCCAGCAGCTCCTCCGGGACAGGGGCGTCTGGGGCCAACGTCCTGACTTTC. Its protein is CASSSSGTGASGANVLTF.

The chain joins TRBV19 to TRBJ1-4, with D possibly matching TRBD1 (5 bases). V lost 7 bases and J 3 bases, leaving 15 bases between the germline ends. The CDR3 has 15 amino acids. The V gene's germline CDR1 is LNHDA and CDR2 SQIVND (reference sequence). CDR3 residues: CASTFRGTANEKLFF. The CDR3 DNA follows: TGTGCCAGTACCTTTAGAGGGACCGCTAATGAAAAACTGTTTTTT.

This clonotype was detected many times. The V gene is TRBV7-2, the J gene TRBJ1-1, with D possibly matching TRBD1 (6 bases). The CDR3 is 14 residues long. CDR1 and CDR2 (germline): SGHTA, FQGNSA. V shed 5 bases and J shed 2 bases, with 12 bases lying between them. CDR3 sequence reads: CASSVTGINTEAFF. The CDR3 DNA follows: TGTGCCAGCAGCGTAACAGGGATTAACACTGAAGCTTTCTTT. Using reference TRBV7-2 and TRBJ1-1 for the parts outside the CDR3, the full variable domain is GAGVSQSPSNKVTEKGKDVELRCDPISGHTALYWYRQSLGQGLEFLIYFQGNSAPDKSGLPSDRFSAERTGGSVSTLTIQRTQQEDSAVYLCASSVTGINTEAFFGQGTRLTVV.

This clonotype has at least ten counts. V gene TRBV6-1 combines with J gene TRBJ1-2; possible D gene TRBD1, 6 bases. Trimming stripped 1 base from V and 7 bases from J, with 16 bases between. This CDR3 has 15 residues. Germline V gives CDR1 MNHNS, CDR2 SASEGT. CDR3 DNA sequence: TGTGCCAGCAGTGAAGACTGGCAGGGGTCGGGTGGCTACACCTTC. Amino acids: CASSEDWQGSGGYTF.

V usage is TRBV24-1 and J usage is TRBJ1-1; tentative D call: TRBD1 (5 bases). Trimming removed 0 bases at V and 8 bases at J, with 9 bases between. Germline V gives CDR1 KGHDR, CDR2 SFDVKD. This CDR3 contains 13 residues. The CDR3 here is CATSDLRQREAFF. CDR3 nucleotide sequence: TGTGCCACCAGTGATTTGAGACAGCGGGAAGCTTTCTTT.

In this sample, this clonotype turned up many times. The V gene is TRBV27, the J gene TRBJ1-2, with D perhaps matching TRBD1 (6 bases). Trimming stripped 2 bases from V and 3 bases from J, with 13 bases between. Germline-derived CDR1 and CDR2 are MNHEY and SMNVEV (reference sequence). The CDR3 spans 15 residues. The CDR3: CASSLVRDNYYGYTF. The CDR3 DNA is TGTGCCAGCAGTTTAGTCCGGGACAACTACTATGGCTACACCTTC.

This clonotype occurred a few times. V is TRBV7-9 and J is TRBJ1-1; 8 positions match TRBD1. The CDR3 totals 14 residues. In germline, CDR1 is SEHNR, CDR2 FQNEAQ (reference sequence). J lost 4 bases, V lost 5 bases, and 6 bases had no gene match. The CDR3 spells CASSPVDRATEAFF. The CDR3, as DNA: TGTGCCAGCAGCCCCGTGGACAGGGCCACTGAAGCTTTCTTT.

This clonotype was seen at least ten times. The chain uses TRBV7-9 and TRBJ2-1, with a possible D match to TRBD1 (7 bases). Germline V gives CDR1 SEHNR, CDR2 FQNEAQ (reference sequence). Trimming took 8 bases from V and 8 from J, leaving 25 bases between them. The length of the CDR3 is 16 residues. The CDR3 nucleotides read TGTGCCAGCGGAGCAGGGGGTAAGGAGGGGGTCTATGAGCAGTTCTTC. This sequence encodes CASGAGGKEGVYEQFF.

This clonotype was detected ten times or more. The gene calls are TRBV7-9 and TRBJ2-7; D tentatively reads TRBD1 or TRBD2 (6 bases each). In germline, CDR1 is SEHNR, CDR2 FQNEAQ (reference sequence). V lost 5 bases, J lost 2 bases, and 16 bases lay in between. The length of the CDR3 is 15 residues. CDR3 loop: CASSAPRGGPYEQYF. The CDR3, as DNA: TGTGCCAGCAGCGCTCCCAGGGGAGGCCCCTACGAGCAGTACTTC.

Ten or more counts support this clonotype. The V and J genes are TRBV6-2 or TRBV6-3 and TRBJ1-2, with 7 nucleotides matching TRBD1. This CDR3 has 11 amino acids. The V and J ends lost 3 bases and 11 bases, in that order; junction bases with no gene match: 3. Looked up from germline, CDR1 is MNHEY and CDR2 is SVGEGT. In DNA, the CDR3 is TGTGCCAGCAGTTATCTGACAGGGTACACCTTC. Amino acids: CASSYLTGYTF.

This clonotype has at least ten counts. The chain is built from TRBV12-5 and TRBJ2-5; no clear D gene. V lost 1 base and J lost 5, with 11 bases in between. The CDR3 totals 14 residues. Germline CDR1 is LGHNT and CDR2 is FRNRAP. The CDR3 region is CASGLGPSGETQYF. CDR3 sequence (DNA): TGTGCTAGTGGTTTGGGACCCTCCGGGGAGACCCAGTACTTC.

The V call is TRBV12-3 or TRBV12-4, the J call TRBJ2-7; D is unresolved. V gave up 3 bases and J gave up 6 bases, with 9 bases separating them. The CDR3 totals 12 residues. CDR3 nucleotide sequence: TGTGCCAGCAGTTTCTCAGAAGGCGAGCAGTACTTC. This codes for CASSFSEGEQYF.

This clonotype appeared a few times. The chain carries TRBV7-9 and TRBJ2-1; D unclear. The CDR3 covers 13 residues. Germline CDR1 and CDR2: SEHNR and FQNEAQ (reference sequence). V lost 4 bases to trimming and J lost 6 bases, with 10 bases between them. CDR3 residues: CASSSHTPNEQFF. CDR3 nucleotides: TGTGCCAGCAGCTCGCACACCCCCAATGAGCAGTTCTTC.

This clonotype was found many times. The chain recombines TRBV5-1 with TRBJ2-1; the match to TRBD2 covers 7 bases. V lost 0 bases, J lost 2 bases, and 5 bases stayed unmatched. Per germline, CDR1 SGHRS and CDR2 YFSETQ. There are 16 residues in the CDR3. The chain's CDR3 is CASSLGSGNPYNEQFF. The CDR3 coding sequence is TGCGCCAGCAGCTTGGGGAGCGGGAACCCCTACAATGAGCAGTTCTTC.